Listed below are T cell receptor beta chains from one sample, sequenced in a study of T-cell memory formation after mild COVID-19. MiXCR, run by TCRdb on the 5' RACE reads, gives a single entry per CDR3 protein. This table has 120,000 to 150,000 distinct CDR3 sequences, about 19% appearing once. The sequenced sample consisted of PBMCs or a T cell subset sorted from them (not recorded which). All receptors come from an adult woman who had mild COVID-19 (a few samples of this study predate the infection). Cell type and time point are not known. The CDR3 runs from the conserved cysteine through the conserved F or W. Each record gives: D gene, J gene, V gene, clone size, CDR3 protein, CDR3 DNA. The D gene is left open where the match is weak. For some rows the clone size is stated as once, few or many, or as a class when expanded; others skip it.

D gene: -
J gene: TRBJ2-1
V gene: TRBV18
clone size: -
CDR3 protein: CASSPAISYNEQFF
CDR3 DNA: TGTGCCAGCTCACCCGCGATATCCTACAATGAGCAGTTCTTC

D gene: -
J gene: TRBJ1-1
V gene: TRBV12-3/TRBV12-4
clone size: -
CDR3 protein: CASSPGAEAFF
CDR3 DNA: TGTGCCAGCAGCCCCGGGGCTGAAGCTTTCTTT

D gene: TRBD2
J gene: TRBJ2-3
V gene: TRBV6-5
clone size: -
CDR3 protein: CASSHGRVGTDTQYF
CDR3 DNA: TGTGCCAGCAGCCACGGGAGGGTGGGCACAGATACGCAGTATTTT

D gene: -
J gene: TRBJ2-5
V gene: TRBV19
clone size: few
CDR3 protein: CASSIGTGTPKETQYF
CDR3 DNA: TGTGCCAGTAGTATCGGGACCGGGACACCAAAAGAGACCCAGTACTTC

D gene: -
J gene: TRBJ1-2
V gene: TRBV25-1
clone size: few
CDR3 protein: CASSDDVNYGYTF
CDR3 DNA: TGTGCCAGCAGTGACGACGTAAACTATGGCTACACCTTC

D gene: -
J gene: TRBJ2-3
V gene: TRBV11-2
clone size: -
CDR3 protein: CASNNRGGLTDTQYF
CDR3 DNA: TGTGCCAGCAACAATAGGGGGGGCCTTACAGATACGCAGTATTTT

D gene: -
J gene: TRBJ2-7
V gene: TRBV24-1
clone size: few
CDR3 protein: CATSDGHSMDEQYF
CDR3 DNA: TGTGCCACCAGTGACGGACATTCGATGGACGAGCAGTACTTC

D gene: TRBD2
J gene: TRBJ2-1
V gene: TRBV5-1
clone size: -
CDR3 protein: CASSLLPSGGPNEQFF
CDR3 DNA: TGCGCCAGCAGCCTACTTCCTAGCGGGGGGCCCAATGAGCAGTTCTTC

D gene: TRBD1
J gene: TRBJ2-7
V gene: TRBV6-6
clone size: few
CDR3 protein: CASSHTTGTDEQYF
CDR3 DNA: TGTGCCAGCAGTCATACGACAGGGACCGACGAGCAGTACTTC

D gene: -
J gene: TRBJ2-7
V gene: TRBV2
clone size: -
CDR3 protein: CASMMYEQYF
CDR3 DNA: TGTGCCAGCATGATGTACGAGCAGTACTTC